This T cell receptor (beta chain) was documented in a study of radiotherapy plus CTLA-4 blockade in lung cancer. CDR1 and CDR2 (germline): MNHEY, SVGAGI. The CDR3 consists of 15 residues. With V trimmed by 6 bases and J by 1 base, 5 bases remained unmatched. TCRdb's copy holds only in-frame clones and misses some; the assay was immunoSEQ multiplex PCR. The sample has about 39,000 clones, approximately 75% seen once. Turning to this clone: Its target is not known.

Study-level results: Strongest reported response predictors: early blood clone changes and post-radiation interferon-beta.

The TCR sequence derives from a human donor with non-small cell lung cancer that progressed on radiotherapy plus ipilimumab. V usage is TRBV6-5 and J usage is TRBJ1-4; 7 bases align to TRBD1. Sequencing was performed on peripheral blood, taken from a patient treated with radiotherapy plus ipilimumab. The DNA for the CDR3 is TGTGCCAGCAGACGACAGGGTGGAACTAATGAAAAACTGTTTTTT. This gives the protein CASRRQGGTNEKLFF.